This T cell receptor beta chain came from a study of T cell changes during pregnancy in multiple sclerosis. This clone was recorded a few times. The repertoire was sequenced with immunoSEQ multiplex PCR; TCRdb's copy has only in-frame clones and lacks some. The repertoire consists of 70,000 to 95,000 clones, with approximately 92% occurring once and the leading ten covering around 4.5%. Germline CDR1 is GTSNPN and CDR2 is SVGIG (reference sequence). The CDR3 runs 11 residues. Trimming cost V 0 bases and J 8 bases, with 7 bases left between them. The sequenced sample was peripheral blood, obtained in the first trimester of pregnancy. This rearrangement joins TRBV30 to TRBJ1-1; D remains unclear. The receptor was isolated from a female donor with multiple sclerosis, enrolled in a pregnancy study. Written as DNA, the CDR3 is TGTGCCTGGAGTGTACAGACAGAAGCTTTCTTT. This gives the protein CAWSVQTEAFF.